Here is one TCR beta chain with its context. When the RNA was reverse transcribed, random hexamers were used with an input of roughly 0.5 to 1 ug. TCRdb ran MiXCR on the immunoSEQ multiplex PCR reads and lists one entry per CDR3 protein. Here the sample spans roughly 200,000 distinct CDR3 sequences, roughly 94% being singletons. The data derive from a study of CD8 T cells in Susac syndrome. High-throughput TCR beta sequencing covered peripheral CD8+ and CD4+ T cells. The CDR3 runs to 14 residues. Germline CDR1 GTSNPN, CDR2 SVGIG (reference sequence). The ends were cut back, 3 bases at V and 3 bases at J, with 12 bases in the middle.

The source material was CD4+ T cells from PBMCs. This TCR was sampled from a human donor in good health. This sequence joins TRBV30 and TRBJ1-5; TRBD1 might be the D (6 bases). The CDR3 coding sequence is TGTGCCTGGAGCATGGGACAACTCAATCAGCCCCAGCATTTT. It translates to CAWSMGQLNQPQHF.